Described below is a single T cell receptor beta chain sequence and its context. Trimming pared 4 bases from V and 0 bases from J, leaving 12 bases between. The CDR3 covers 15 residues. Germline V gene data show CDR1 as MNHEY and CDR2 as SVGEGT. The assay was immunoSEQ multiplex PCR, and TCRdb's table has in-frame clones only and misses some. The repertoire holds about 130,000 clones, with just under 95% as singletons. The data belong to a study of T cell responses to AZD1222 COVID-19 vaccine. This sequence was found in an adult who received the AZD1222 COVID-19 vaccine. The sequenced sample was peripheral blood, obtained 28 days after the second AZD1222 dose. The V gene is TRBV6-2 or TRBV6-3, the J gene TRBJ1-1; no firm D call. The CDR3 DNA sequence: TGTGCCAGCAGTTTAGGCCGGAAATTGAACACTGAAGCTTTCTTT. This codes for CASSLGRKLNTEAFF.